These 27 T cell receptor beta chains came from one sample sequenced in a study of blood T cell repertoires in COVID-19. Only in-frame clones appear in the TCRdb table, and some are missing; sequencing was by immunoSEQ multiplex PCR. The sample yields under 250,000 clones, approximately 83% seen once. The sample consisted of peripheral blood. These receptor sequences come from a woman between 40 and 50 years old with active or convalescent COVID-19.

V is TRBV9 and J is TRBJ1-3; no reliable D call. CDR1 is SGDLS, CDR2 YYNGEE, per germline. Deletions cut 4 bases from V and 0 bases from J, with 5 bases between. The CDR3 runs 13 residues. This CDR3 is CASSPSSGNTIYF. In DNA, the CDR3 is TGTGCCAGCAGCCCTAGCTCTGGAAACACCATATATTTT.

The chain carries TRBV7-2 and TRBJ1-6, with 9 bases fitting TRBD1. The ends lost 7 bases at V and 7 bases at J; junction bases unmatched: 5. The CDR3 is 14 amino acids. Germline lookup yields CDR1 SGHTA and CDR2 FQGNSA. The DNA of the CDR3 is TGTGCCAGCAATAGACAGGGGGGGAATTCACCCCTCCACTTT. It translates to CASNRQGGNSPLHF.

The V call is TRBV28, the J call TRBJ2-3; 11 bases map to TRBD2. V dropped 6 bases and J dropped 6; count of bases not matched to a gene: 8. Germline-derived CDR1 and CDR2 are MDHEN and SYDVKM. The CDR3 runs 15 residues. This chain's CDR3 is CASRPLAGGIDTQYF. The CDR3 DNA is TGTGCCAGCAGACCCCTAGCGGGGGGCATCGATACGCAGTATTTT.

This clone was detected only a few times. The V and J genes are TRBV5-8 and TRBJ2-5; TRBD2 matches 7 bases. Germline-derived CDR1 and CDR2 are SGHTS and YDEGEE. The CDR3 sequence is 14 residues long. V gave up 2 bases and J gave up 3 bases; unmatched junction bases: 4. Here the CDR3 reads CASSLFGLEETQYF. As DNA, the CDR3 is TGTGCCAGCAGCTTATTTGGACTAGAAGAGACCCAGTACTTC.

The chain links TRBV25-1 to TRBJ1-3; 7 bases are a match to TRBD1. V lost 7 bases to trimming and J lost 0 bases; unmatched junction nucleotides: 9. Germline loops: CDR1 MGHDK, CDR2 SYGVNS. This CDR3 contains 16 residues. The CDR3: CASTTDRPSSGNTIYF. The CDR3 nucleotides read TGTGCCAGCACGACGGACAGGCCGAGCTCTGGAAACACCATATATTTT.

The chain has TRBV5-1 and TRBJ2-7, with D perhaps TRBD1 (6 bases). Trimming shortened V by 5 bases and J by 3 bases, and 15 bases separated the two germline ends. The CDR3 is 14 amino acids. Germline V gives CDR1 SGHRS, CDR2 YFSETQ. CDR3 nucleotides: TGCGCCAGCAGTAAATCCAGGGACAACTACGAGCAGTACTTC. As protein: CASSKSRDNYEQYF.

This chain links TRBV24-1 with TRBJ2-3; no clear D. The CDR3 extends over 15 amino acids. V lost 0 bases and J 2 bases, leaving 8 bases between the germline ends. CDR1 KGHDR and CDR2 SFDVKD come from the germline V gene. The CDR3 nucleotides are TGTGCCACCAGTGATTTGGTGGAGCCCACAGATACGCAGTATTTT. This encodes CATSDLVEPTDTQYF.

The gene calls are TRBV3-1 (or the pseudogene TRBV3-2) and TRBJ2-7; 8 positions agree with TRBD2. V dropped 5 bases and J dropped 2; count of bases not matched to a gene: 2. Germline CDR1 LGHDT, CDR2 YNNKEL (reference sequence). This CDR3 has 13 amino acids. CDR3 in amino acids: CASSLAGPYEQYF. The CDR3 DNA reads TGTGCCAGCAGCTTAGCGGGGCCCTACGAGCAGTACTTC.

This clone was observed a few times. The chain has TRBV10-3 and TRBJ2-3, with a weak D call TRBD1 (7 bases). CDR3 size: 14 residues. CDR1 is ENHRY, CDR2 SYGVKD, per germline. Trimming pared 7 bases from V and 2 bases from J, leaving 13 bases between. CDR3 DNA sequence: TGTGCCATCAAAACAGGGGAGGACACAGATACGCAGTATTTT. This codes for CAIKTGEDTDTQYF.

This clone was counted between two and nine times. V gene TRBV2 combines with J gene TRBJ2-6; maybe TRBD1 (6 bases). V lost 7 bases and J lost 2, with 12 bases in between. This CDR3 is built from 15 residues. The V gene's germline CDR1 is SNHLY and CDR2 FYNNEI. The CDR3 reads CASTLTGPGANVLTF. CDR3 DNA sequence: TGTGCCAGCACTCTTACAGGGCCTGGGGCCAACGTCCTGACTTTC.

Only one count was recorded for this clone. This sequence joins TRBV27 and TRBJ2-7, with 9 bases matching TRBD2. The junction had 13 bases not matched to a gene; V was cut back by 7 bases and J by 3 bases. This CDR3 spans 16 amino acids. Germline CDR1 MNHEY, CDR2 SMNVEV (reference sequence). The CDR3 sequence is CASTRGSGSRVYEQYF. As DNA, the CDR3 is TGTGCCAGCACCCGGGGTAGCGGGAGTCGGGTCTACGAGCAGTACTTC.

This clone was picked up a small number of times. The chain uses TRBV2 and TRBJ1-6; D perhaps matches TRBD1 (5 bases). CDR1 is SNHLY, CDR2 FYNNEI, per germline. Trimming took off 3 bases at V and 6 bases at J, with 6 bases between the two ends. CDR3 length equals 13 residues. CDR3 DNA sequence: TGTGCCAGCAGTGATAGGGGTAATTCACCCCTCCACTTT. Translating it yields CASSDRGNSPLHF.

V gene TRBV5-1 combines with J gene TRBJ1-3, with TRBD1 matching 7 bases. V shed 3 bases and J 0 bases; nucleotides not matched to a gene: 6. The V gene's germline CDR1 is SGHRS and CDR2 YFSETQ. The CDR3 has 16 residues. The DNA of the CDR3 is TGCGCCAGCAGCTCTCGCCAGGGGGTCTCTGGAAACACCATATATTTT. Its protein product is CASSSRQGVSGNTIYF.

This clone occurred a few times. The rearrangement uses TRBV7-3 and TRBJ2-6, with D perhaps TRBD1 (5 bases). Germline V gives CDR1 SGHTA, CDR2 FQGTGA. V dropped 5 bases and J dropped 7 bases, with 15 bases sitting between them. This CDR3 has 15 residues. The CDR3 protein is CASSLPLQGANVLTF. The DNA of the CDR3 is TGTGCCAGCAGCCTTCCCCTCCAGGGTGCCAACGTCCTGACTTTC.

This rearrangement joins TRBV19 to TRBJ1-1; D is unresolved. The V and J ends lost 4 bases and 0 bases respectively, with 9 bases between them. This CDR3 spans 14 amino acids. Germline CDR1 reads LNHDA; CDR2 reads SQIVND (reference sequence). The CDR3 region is CASSRREMNTEAFF. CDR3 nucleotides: TGTGCCAGTAGTAGACGGGAAATGAACACTGAAGCTTTCTTT.

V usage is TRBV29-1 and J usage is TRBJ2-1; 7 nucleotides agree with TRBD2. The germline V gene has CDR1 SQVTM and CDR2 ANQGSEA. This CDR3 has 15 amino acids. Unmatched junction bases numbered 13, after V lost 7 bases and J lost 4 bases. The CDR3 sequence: CSARAGPSLYNEQFF. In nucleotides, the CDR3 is TGCAGCGCGAGAGCGGGGCCTAGCTTGTACAATGAGCAGTTCTTC.

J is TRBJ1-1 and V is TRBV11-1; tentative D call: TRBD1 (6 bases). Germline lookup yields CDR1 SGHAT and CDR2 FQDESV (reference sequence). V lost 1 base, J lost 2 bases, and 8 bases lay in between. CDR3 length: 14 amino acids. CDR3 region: CASSLGDKNTEAFF. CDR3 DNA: TGTGCCAGCAGCTTAGGGGACAAAAACACTGAAGCTTTCTTT. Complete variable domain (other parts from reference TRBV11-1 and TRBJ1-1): EAEVAQSPRYKITEKSQAVAFWCDPISGHATLYWYRQILGQGPELLVQFQDESVVDDSQLPKDRFSAERLKGVDSTLKIQPAELGDSAMYLCASSLGDKNTEAFFGQGTRLTVV.

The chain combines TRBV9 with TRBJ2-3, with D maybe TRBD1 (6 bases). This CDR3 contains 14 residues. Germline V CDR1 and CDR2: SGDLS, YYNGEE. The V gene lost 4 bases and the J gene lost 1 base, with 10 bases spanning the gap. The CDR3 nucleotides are TGTGCCAGCAGCATGACAGGACGCACAGATACGCAGTATTTT. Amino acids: CASSMTGRTDTQYF. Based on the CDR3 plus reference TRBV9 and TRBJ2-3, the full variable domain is DSGVTQTPKHLITATGQRVTLRCSPRSGDLSVYWYQQSLDQGLQFLIQYYNGEERAKGNILERFSAQQFPDLHSELNLSSLELGDSALYFCASSMTGRTDTQYFGPGTRLTVL.

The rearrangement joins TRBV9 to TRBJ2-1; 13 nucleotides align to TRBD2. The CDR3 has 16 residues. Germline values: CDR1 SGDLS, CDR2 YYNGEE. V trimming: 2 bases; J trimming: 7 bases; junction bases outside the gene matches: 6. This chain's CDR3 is CASSVRTSGSGNEQFF. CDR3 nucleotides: TGTGCCAGCAGCGTCCGGACTAGCGGGAGTGGGAATGAGCAGTTCTTC.

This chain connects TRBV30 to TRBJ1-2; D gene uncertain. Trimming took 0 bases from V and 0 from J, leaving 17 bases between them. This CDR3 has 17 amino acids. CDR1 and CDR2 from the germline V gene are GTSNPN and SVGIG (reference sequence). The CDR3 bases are TGTGCCTGGAGTGTACGGAGTGTTGGCCTTTCTAACTATGGCTACACCTTC. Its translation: CAWSVRSVGLSNYGYTF.

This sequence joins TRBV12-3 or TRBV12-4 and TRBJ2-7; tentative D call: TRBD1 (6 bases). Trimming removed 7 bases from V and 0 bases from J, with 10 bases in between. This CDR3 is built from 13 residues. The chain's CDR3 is CASTWTASYEQYF. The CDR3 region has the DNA TGTGCCAGCACCTGGACAGCCTCCTACGAGCAGTACTTC.

This CDR3 reads CASSPGQGGNTEAFF. In DNA, the CDR3 is TGTGCCAGCAGTCCAGGACAGGGGGGGAACACTGAAGCTTTCTTT. V usage is TRBV6-5 and J usage is TRBJ1-1; 10 positions match TRBD1. With V trimmed by 5 bases and J by 1 base, 4 bases remained unmatched. Per germline, CDR1 MNHEY and CDR2 SVGAGI. This CDR3 comprises 15 residues.

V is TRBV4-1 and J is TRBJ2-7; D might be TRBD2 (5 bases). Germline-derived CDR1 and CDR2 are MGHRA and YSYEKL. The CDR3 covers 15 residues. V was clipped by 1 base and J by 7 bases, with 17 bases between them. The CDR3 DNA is TGCGCCAGCAGCCAAGGACGGCCGGGGTTCCAAGAGCAGTACTTC. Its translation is CASSQGRPGFQEQYF.

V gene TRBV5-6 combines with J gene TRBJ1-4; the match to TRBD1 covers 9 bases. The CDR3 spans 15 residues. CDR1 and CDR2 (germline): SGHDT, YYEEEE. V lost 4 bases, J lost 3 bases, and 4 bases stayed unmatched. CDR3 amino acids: CASSEQGAANEKLFF. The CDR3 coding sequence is TGTGCCAGCAGCGAACAGGGGGCGGCTAATGAAAAACTGTTTTTT. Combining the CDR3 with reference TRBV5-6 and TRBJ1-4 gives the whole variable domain DAGVTQSPTHLIKTRGQQVTLRCSPKSGHDTVSWYQQALGQGPQFIFQYYEEEERQRGNFPDRFSGHQFPNYSSELNVNALLLGDSALYLCASSEQGAANEKLFFGSGTQLSVL.

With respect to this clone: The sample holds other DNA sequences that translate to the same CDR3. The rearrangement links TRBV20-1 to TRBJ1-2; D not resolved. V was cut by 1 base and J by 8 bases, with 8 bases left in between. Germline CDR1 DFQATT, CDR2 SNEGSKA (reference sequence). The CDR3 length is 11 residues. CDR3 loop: CSARGGGGYTF. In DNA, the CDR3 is TGCAGTGCTAGAGGGGGAGGCGGCTACACCTTC.

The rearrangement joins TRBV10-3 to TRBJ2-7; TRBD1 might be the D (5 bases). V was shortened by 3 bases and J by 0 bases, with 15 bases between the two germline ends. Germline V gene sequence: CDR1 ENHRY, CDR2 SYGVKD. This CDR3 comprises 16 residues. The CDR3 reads CAISEAAWGSSYEQYF. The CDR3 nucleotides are TGTGCCATCAGTGAAGCTGCGTGGGGCAGCTCCTACGAGCAGTACTTC.

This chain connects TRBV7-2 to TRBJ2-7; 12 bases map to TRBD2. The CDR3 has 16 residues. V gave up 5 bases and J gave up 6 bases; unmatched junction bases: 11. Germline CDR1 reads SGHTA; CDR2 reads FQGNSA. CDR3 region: CASSPRSSGGAFEQYF. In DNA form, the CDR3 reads TGTGCCAGCAGCCCGCGGTCTAGCGGGGGGGCATTCGAGCAGTACTTC.